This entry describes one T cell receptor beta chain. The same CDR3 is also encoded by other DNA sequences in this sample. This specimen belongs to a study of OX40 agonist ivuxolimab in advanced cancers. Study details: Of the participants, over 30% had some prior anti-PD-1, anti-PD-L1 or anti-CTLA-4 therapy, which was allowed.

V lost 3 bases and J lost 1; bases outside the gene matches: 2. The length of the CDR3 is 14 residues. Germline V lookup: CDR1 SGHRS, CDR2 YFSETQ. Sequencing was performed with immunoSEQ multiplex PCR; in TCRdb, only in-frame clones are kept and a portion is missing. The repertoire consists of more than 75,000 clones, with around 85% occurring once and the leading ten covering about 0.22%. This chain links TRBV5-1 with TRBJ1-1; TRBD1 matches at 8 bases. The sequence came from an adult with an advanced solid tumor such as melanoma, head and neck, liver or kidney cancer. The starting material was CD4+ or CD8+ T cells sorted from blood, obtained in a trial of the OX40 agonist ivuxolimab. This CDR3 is CASSSGQGNTEAFF. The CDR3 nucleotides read TGCGCCAGCAGCTCAGGACAGGGGAACACTGAAGCTTTCTTT.